These 21 T cell receptor beta chains were all obtained from the same sample, sequenced in a study of T cell repertoires in ileal Crohn's disease. TCRdb's copy holds only in-frame clones and misses some; the assay was immunoSEQ multiplex PCR. Seen here are some 16,000 clones, roughly 90% observed once, and the top ten hold approximately 7.1%. The time point denotes: inflamed ileum from the surgical specimen. Input material: ileal tissue. The receptors derive from an adult with Crohn's disease.

The chain employs TRBV7-9 and TRBJ1-6, with D perhaps matching TRBD1 (6 bases). Germline V gene lookup returns CDR1 SEHNR and CDR2 FQNEAQ (reference sequence). V gave up 6 bases and J gave up 8 bases, with 11 bases separating them. This CDR3 has 13 residues. The DNA for the CDR3 is TGTGCCAGCAGAAAGGGGGAGGATTCACCCCTCCACTTT. As protein: CASRKGEDSPLHF.

The V gene is TRBV6-5, the J gene TRBJ2-7; D might be TRBD1 or TRBD2, each matching 5 bases. CDR1 is MNHEY and CDR2 is SVGAGI in the germline V gene. V shed 6 bases and J shed 0 bases, with 12 bases lying between them. This CDR3 region has 14 residues. The CDR3 loop is CASSPGTSSYEQYF. The CDR3 coding sequence is TGTGCCAGCAGCCCCGGGACGAGCTCCTACGAGCAGTACTTC.

V gene TRBV6-5 combines with J gene TRBJ2-1, with D possibly being TRBD2 (6 bases). V was clipped by 5 bases and J by 3 bases, with 8 bases between them. CDR3 length: 13 residues. Germline lookup yields CDR1 MNHEY and CDR2 SVGAGI. The CDR3 DNA is TGTGCCAGCAGTACGGGGGTCTACAATGAGCAGTTCTTC. This codes for CASSTGVYNEQFF.

The chain combines TRBV11-3 with TRBJ2-7; 9 bases line up with TRBD1. With V trimmed by 5 bases and J by 7 bases, 6 bases remained unmatched. Germline CDR1 and CDR2: SGHNT and YENEEA. There are 13 residues in the CDR3. The CDR3 nucleotides are TGTGCCAGCAGCCCGGGGACAGGGAGGGAGCAGTACTTC. The encoded protein is CASSPGTGREQYF.

The V call is TRBV7-2, the J call TRBJ2-1; D could derive from TRBD1 or TRBD2 (6 bases each). There are 16 residues in the CDR3. Germline CDR1 reads SGHTA; CDR2 reads FQGNSA. Trimming left V 8 bases short and J 4 bases short, with 21 bases between. The CDR3 nucleotides are TGTGCCAGCCGGACCGGGGGCGGCATGACGTACAATGAGCAGTTCTTC. It encodes CASRTGGGMTYNEQFF.

The rearrangement uses TRBV14 and TRBJ2-7, with D unresolved. The CDR3 totals 13 residues. V was trimmed by 1 base and J by 7 bases, leaving 11 bases between them. Germline-derived CDR1 and CDR2 are SGHDN and FVKESK. This chain's CDR3 is CASSQGVGREQYF. The CDR3 DNA reads as TGTGCCAGCAGCCAAGGGGTAGGGCGGGAGCAGTACTTC.

This chain links TRBV7-9 with TRBJ2-3; D ambiguous. Germline loops: CDR1 SEHNR, CDR2 FQNEAQ (reference sequence). The CDR3 is 17 amino acids. V dropped 10 bases and J dropped 2 bases, with 25 bases sitting between them. In DNA form, the CDR3 reads TGTGCCACCCCGTCCGATCCCGCCAAGGGATTCACAGATACGCAGTATTTT. Amino acids: CATPSDPAKGFTDTQYF.

The chain uses TRBV19 and TRBJ2-7; D not resolved. V was shortened by 5 bases and J by 2 bases, with 7 bases between the two germline ends. There are 12 residues in the CDR3. The germline CDR1 and CDR2 sequences are LNHDA and SQIVND (reference sequence). CDR3 coding DNA: TGTGCCAGTAGTGCAACCGCCTACGAGCAGTACTTC. Translation: CASSATAYEQYF.

V is TRBV29-1 and J is TRBJ2-7; 7 bases agree with TRBD2. CDR1 is SQVTM and CDR2 is ANQGSEA in the germline V gene. CDR3 length: 13 residues. V lost 8 bases to trimming and J lost 3 bases; unmatched junction nucleotides: 10. Here the CDR3 reads CSYGGGIGYEQYF. The DNA for the CDR3 is TGCAGCTATGGCGGGGGTATAGGCTACGAGCAGTACTTC.

The gene calls are TRBV28 and TRBJ1-5; D unresolved. CDR1 is MDHEN, CDR2 SYDVKM, per germline. The CDR3 has 15 amino acids. V lost 5 bases, J lost 0 bases, and 11 bases lay in between. CDR3 sequence (DNA): TGTGCCAGCAGTGGCTTGACACCTAGCAATCAGCCCCAGCATTTT. This translates into CASSGLTPSNQPQHF.

The chain carries TRBV18 and TRBJ2-5; 8 bases align to TRBD1. There are 16 residues in the CDR3. CDR1 and CDR2 from the germline V gene are KGHSH and LQKENI. V trimming: 4 bases; J trimming: 4 bases; junction bases outside the gene matches: 11. CDR3: CASSRGQGFVSETQYF. The CDR3 DNA sequence: TGTGCCAGCTCACGAGGACAGGGTTTTGTTTCAGAGACCCAGTACTTC.

V gene TRBV28 combines with J gene TRBJ2-1, with 10 nucleotides matching TRBD2. The CDR3 is 16 amino acids. Losses at the gene ends were 5 bases for V and 4 bases for J; bases not matched to a gene: 8. Germline-derived CDR1 and CDR2 are MDHEN and SYDVKM. This CDR3 is CASSPGGLASYNEQFF. In DNA form, the CDR3 reads TGTGCCAGCAGTCCAGGGGGACTAGCGTCTTACAATGAGCAGTTCTTC.

The rearrangement links TRBV29-1 to TRBJ1-2; D gene ambiguous. V was clipped by 0 bases and J by 4 bases, with 12 bases between them. Germline V gene data show CDR1 as SQVTM and CDR2 as ANQGSEA. The CDR3 loop spans 14 amino acids. CDR3 sequence: CSVEDVQGFYGYTF. CDR3 in DNA: TGCAGCGTTGAAGATGTACAAGGGTTCTATGGCTACACCTTC.

The chain has TRBV2 and TRBJ2-1, with TRBD2 matching 12 bases. The V segment lost 1 base and the J segment 8 bases; nucleotides outside the gene matches: 3. This CDR3 has 15 residues. The V gene's germline CDR1 is SNHLY and CDR2 FYNNEI. In DNA form, the CDR3 reads TGTGCCAGCAGTGAAGGGACTAGCGGGACCCATGAGCAGTTCTTC. Protein: CASSEGTSGTHEQFF.

The chain recombines TRBV6-5 with TRBJ2-3, with 7 bases identical to TRBD2. Trimming at V came to 5 bases and at J to 1 base, leaving 6 bases not matched to a gene. Germline V gives CDR1 MNHEY, CDR2 SVGAGI. This CDR3 contains 15 residues. The CDR3 loop is CASSQRDRGTDTQYF. The CDR3 DNA reads TGTGCCAGCAGTCAGCGGGATAGGGGCACAGATACGCAGTATTTT.

The chain is built from TRBV28 and TRBJ1-2; D is unresolved. Between the trimmed V and J ends, which lost 7 bases and 3 bases, there was a span of 12 bases. The CDR3 runs 13 residues. Germline V CDR1 and CDR2: MDHEN, SYDVKM. CDR3 region: CASNELTDYGYTF. CDR3 coding DNA: TGTGCCAGCAACGAATTGACGGACTATGGCTACACCTTC.

This chain connects TRBV2 to TRBJ2-2, with 7 bases fitting TRBD1. V lost 7 bases to trimming and J lost 3 bases; unmatched junction nucleotides: 11. This CDR3 comprises 16 residues. Germline CDR1 reads SNHLY; CDR2 reads FYNNEI. CDR3 amino acids: CASTQGGRGYTGELFF. The CDR3 nucleotides are TGTGCCAGCACTCAAGGGGGCAGGGGCTACACCGGGGAGCTGTTTTTT.

The chain couples TRBV2 to TRBJ2-5; no clear D gene. Trimming left V 8 bases short and J 0 bases short, with 7 bases between. CDR3 length equals 12 residues. Germline loops: CDR1 SNHLY, CDR2 FYNNEI. Here the CDR3 reads CASRDDQETQYF. The CDR3 DNA reads as TGTGCCAGCCGCGACGACCAAGAGACCCAGTACTTC.

The rearrangement joins TRBV28 to TRBJ1-2; D possibly corresponds to TRBD1 (5 bases). Between the trimmed V and J ends, which lost 7 bases and 3 bases, there was a span of 15 bases. This CDR3 is built from 14 residues. Germline V gene sequence: CDR1 MDHEN, CDR2 SYDVKM. The DNA of the CDR3 is TGTGCCAGCACCATTTCGGGGGGATACTATGGCTACACCTTC. Encoded protein: CASTISGGYYGYTF.

The chain couples TRBV23-1 to TRBJ2-5; D is perhaps TRBD1 or TRBD2 (5 bases each). TRBV23-1 is annotated as an ORF whose role is uncertain. The CDR3 runs to 14 residues. V shed 0 bases and J shed 2 bases, with 7 bases lying between them. The CDR3 region is CASSQSEGQETQYF. The CDR3 coding sequence is TGCGCCAGCAGTCAATCTGAGGGGCAAGAGACCCAGTACTTC.

This clone was detected a few times. This chain links TRBV28 with TRBJ1-4, with 7 positions matching TRBD1. Germline V lookup: CDR1 MDHEN, CDR2 SYDVKM. This CDR3 region has 14 residues. J was trimmed by 13 bases and V by 6 bases; bases with no gene match: 14. The CDR3 bases are TGTGCCAGCAGCTTGGACAGGACCTATGGTATACTGTTTTTT. Translating gives CASSLDRTYGILFF.